The 23 T cell receptor beta chains below all came from one sample that was sequenced in a study of T cell responses to AZD1222 COVID-19 vaccine. Libraries were prepared by immunoSEQ multiplex PCR; TCRdb keeps only in-frame clonotypes and omits some of them. The sample yields approximately 150,000 clones, around 94% seen once. The input for sequencing was peripheral blood, taken on day 0 of AZD1222 vaccination. The source of these receptors is an adult in good health.

A few counts support this clone. The gene calls are TRBV2 and TRBJ1-5; tentatively, D is TRBD1 (5 bases). This CDR3 comprises 13 residues. V lost 5 bases to trimming and J lost 5 bases, with 10 bases between them. CDR1 is SNHLY and CDR2 is FYNNEI in the germline V gene. The CDR3, as DNA: TGTGCCAGCAGTCCATTCAGGGATCAGCCCCAGCATTTT. Protein product: CASSPFRDQPQHF.

The genes are TRBV6-5 and TRBJ2-2; the D is unclear. CDR3 size: 14 residues. The germline V gene has CDR1 MNHEY and CDR2 SVGAGI. V dropped 2 bases and J dropped 1 base, with 5 bases sitting between them. The CDR3 region is CASSYGVNTGELFF. In DNA form, the CDR3 reads TGTGCCAGCAGTTACGGGGTGAACACCGGGGAGCTGTTTTTT.

This clone came up once. CDR3 protein: CASSLGQGVFEKLFF. The CDR3 DNA reads TGTGCCAGCAGCCTTGGACAGGGCGTTTTTGAAAAACTGTTTTTT. J is TRBJ1-4 and V is TRBV7-8; 8 bases are shared with TRBD1. CDR3 size: 15 residues. The J segment lost 7 bases and the V segment lost 5 bases, leaving 9 bases of the junction unmatched. Germline lookup yields CDR1 SGHVS and CDR2 FQNEAQ.

The gene calls are TRBV5-1 and TRBJ1-4, with D hard to call. The CDR3 is made up of 13 amino acids. Germline-derived CDR1 and CDR2 are SGHRS and YFSETQ. Trimming left V 0 bases short and J 8 bases short, with 8 bases between. CDR3 DNA sequence: TGCGCCAGCAGCTTGGGGATGAAGGAAAAACTGTTTTTT. Amino acids: CASSLGMKEKLFF.

This clone appeared once. The rearrangement uses TRBV7-8 and TRBJ1-2; TRBD1 matches 8 bases. The CDR3 totals 15 residues. Germline loops: CDR1 SGHVS, CDR2 FQNEAQ. The ends lost 5 bases at V and 8 bases at J; junction bases unmatched: 13. The CDR3 sequence: CASSPTGAFGRGYTF. CDR3 DNA sequence: TGTGCCAGCAGCCCGACAGGGGCCTTCGGGAGGGGCTACACCTTC.

The chain combines TRBV3-1 (or the pseudogene TRBV3-2) with TRBJ1-2; D remains unclear. The V end was cut by 1 base, the J end by 1 base, with 7 bases between. From germline, CDR1 is LGHDT and CDR2 YNNKEL (reference sequence). The CDR3 runs to 14 residues. The DNA for the CDR3 is TGTGCCAGCAGCCAAGTTAACAGTAACTATGGCTACACCTTC. This encodes CASSQVNSNYGYTF.

The genes are TRBV19 and TRBJ2-5, with a weak D call TRBD1 (6 bases). Trimming stripped 2 bases from V and 5 bases from J, with 18 bases between. CDR1 LNHDA and CDR2 SQIVND come from the germline V gene (reference sequence). This CDR3 comprises 16 residues. The CDR3 loop reads CASSILGRGALETQYF. In nucleotides, the CDR3 is TGTGCCAGTAGTATATTGGGCAGGGGTGCGTTGGAGACCCAGTACTTC. The variable domain in full, completed from reference TRBV19 and TRBJ2-5, reads DGGITQSPKYLFRKEGQNVTLSCEQNLNHDAMYWYRQDPGQGLRLIYYSQIVNDFQKGDIAEGYSVSREKKESFPLTVTSAQKNPTAFYLCASSILGRGALETQYFGPGTRLLVL.

The chain recombines TRBV10-3 with TRBJ1-3, with D perhaps TRBD1 (6 bases). In germline, CDR1 is ENHRY, CDR2 SYGVKD. V gave up 6 bases and J gave up 0 bases, with 6 bases separating them. There are 13 residues in the CDR3. CDR3 sequence (DNA): TGTGCCATCAGGGACAGCTCTGGAAACACCATATATTTT. This sequence encodes CAIRDSSGNTIYF.

The V and J genes are TRBV3-1 (or the pseudogene TRBV3-2) and TRBJ1-1, with a weak D call TRBD1 (6 bases). CDR3 length equals 16 residues. Trimming removed 4 bases from V and 4 bases from J, with 19 bases in between. Per the germline V gene, CDR1 is LGHDT and CDR2 is YNNKEL (reference sequence). The CDR3 DNA follows: TGTGCCAGCAGCCGGGGAGACCAGGGGTTCGGCACTGAAGCTTTCTTT. This encodes CASSRGDQGFGTEAFF.

The CDR3 region has the DNA TGTGCCAGCAGTGAGGGCCAACGAAACACCATATATTTT. Translated: CASSEGQRNTIYF. The chain recombines TRBV2 with TRBJ1-3; D call uncertain. The length of the CDR3 is 13 residues. Germline CDR1 SNHLY, CDR2 FYNNEI. V shed 3 bases and J shed 5 bases, with 8 bases lying between them.

The rearrangement links TRBV4-3 to TRBJ2-7; perhaps D is TRBD1 or TRBD2 (5 bases each). Germline CDR1 LGHNA, CDR2 YSLEER. This CDR3 has 15 residues. Trimming shortened V by 1 base and J by 2 bases, and 12 bases separated the two germline ends. This CDR3 is CASSQARGGTYEQYV. As DNA, the CDR3 is TGCGCCAGCAGCCAAGCCCGGGGCGGAACCTACGAGCAGTACGTC.

V and J are TRBV7-8 and TRBJ1-1; D is uncertain. From germline, CDR1 is SGHVS and CDR2 FQNEAQ. The CDR3 loop spans 13 amino acids. V lost 5 bases, J lost 1 base, and 8 bases lay in between. This chain's CDR3 is CASSIERNTEAFF. CDR3 sequence (DNA): TGTGCCAGCAGCATCGAGAGGAACACTGAAGCTTTCTTT.

V usage is TRBV15 and J usage is TRBJ1-1, with D possibly TRBD1 on 6 matching bases. Looked up from germline, CDR1 is LNHNV and CDR2 is YYDKDF (reference sequence). The V end lost 3 bases, the J end lost 6 bases, and 17 bases lay between the germline ends. This CDR3 region has 15 residues. For the CDR3, the DNA is TGTGCCACCAGCAGGGGAGGGGGGATGCTCGCTGAAGCTTTCTTT. Translation gives CATSRGGGMLAEAFF.

V gene TRBV30 combines with J gene TRBJ1-1; D not resolved. The CDR3 is 13 residues long. The V gene's germline CDR1 is GTSNPN and CDR2 SVGIG (reference sequence). Trimming stripped 2 bases from V and 1 base from J, with 8 bases between. The CDR3 spells CAWSIGKNTEAFF. CDR3 sequence (DNA): TGTGCCTGGAGTATAGGGAAGAACACTGAAGCTTTCTTT.

The chain carries TRBV2 and TRBJ1-1, with 8 bases matching TRBD1. With 4 bases clipped from V and 10 bases from J, the junction kept 8 bases outside the gene matches. Germline V gene sequence: CDR1 SNHLY, CDR2 FYNNEI. The CDR3 has 13 residues. The CDR3 is CASSGVSDRVAFF. The CDR3 nucleotides read TGTGCCAGCAGTGGAGTTTCGGACAGGGTAGCTTTCTTT.

The genes are TRBV7-8 and TRBJ2-1; 7 nucleotides align to TRBD1. The CDR3 is 14 amino acids. V dropped 5 bases and J dropped 4; count of bases not matched to a gene: 5. CDR1 and CDR2 from the germline V gene are SGHVS and FQNEAQ. CDR3 DNA sequence: TGTGCCAGCAGCCAGGGGACAGTTTACAATGAGCAGTTCTTC. Translated, it gives CASSQGTVYNEQFF.

This clone has only one observation. The CDR3 bases are TGTGCCAGCAGTTACTCATGGGGAGACGGCTACACCTTC. It encodes CASSYSWGDGYTF. The genes are TRBV6-2 or TRBV6-3 and TRBJ1-2, with D uncertain. The germline gives CDR1 MNHEY, CDR2 SVGEGT. The CDR3 has 13 amino acids. V was clipped by 0 bases and J by 8 bases, with 10 bases between them.

The chain employs TRBV29-1 and TRBJ2-5; tentative D call: TRBD2 (5 bases). The germline V and J ends were trimmed by 2 bases and 2 bases, with 12 bases remaining between them. CDR3 length: 14 residues. Germline CDR1 and CDR2: SQVTM and ANQGSEA. The CDR3 protein is CSVELTREQETQYF. The CDR3 DNA reads as TGCAGCGTTGAACTAACAAGGGAGCAAGAGACCCAGTACTTC.

The chain joins TRBV28 to TRBJ2-5; tentative D call: TRBD2 (7 bases). Germline loops: CDR1 MDHEN, CDR2 SYDVKM. The CDR3 has 12 residues. V gave up 6 bases and J gave up 5 bases, with 10 bases separating them. The CDR3 coding sequence is TGTGCCAGCAGGGGGGGGGCGGAGACCCAGTACTTC. Residues: CASRGGAETQYF. The complete variable domain, with remaining parts taken from reference TRBV28 and TRBJ2-5, reads DVKVTQSSRYLVKRTGEKVFLECVQDMDHENMFWYRQDPGLGLRLIYFSYDVKMKEKGDIPEGYSVSREKKERFSLILESASTNQTSMYLCASRGGAETQYFGPGTRLLVL.

The chain uses TRBV18 and TRBJ1-2; possibly TRBD1 for D (6 bases). Trimming stripped 3 bases from V and 8 bases from J, with 10 bases between. This CDR3 has 12 residues. CDR1 is KGHSH, CDR2 LQKENI, per germline. CDR3: CASSPPGGGYTF. The CDR3 DNA reads as TGTGCCAGCTCACCCCCCGGGGGCGGCTACACCTTC. The full variable domain, completed using reference TRBV18 and TRBJ1-2, is NAGVMQNPRHLVRRRGQEARLRCSPMKGHSHVYWYRQLPEEGLKFMVYLQKENIIDESGMPKERFSAEFPKEGPSILRIQQVVRGDSAAYFCASSPPGGGYTFGSGTRLTVV.

This clone showed up just once. CDR3 protein: CASSYPIGPGELFF. In DNA form, the CDR3 reads TGTGCCAGCAGTTATCCCATCGGCCCCGGGGAGCTGTTTTTT. The rearrangement uses TRBV6-2 or TRBV6-3 and TRBJ2-2; the D is unclear. This CDR3 has 14 amino acids. The V end lost 3 bases, the J end lost 6 bases, and 11 bases lay between the germline ends. Germline V lookup: CDR1 MNHEY, CDR2 SVGEGT.

The rearrangement joins TRBV5-1 to TRBJ2-1, with TRBD1 matching over 7 bases. After removal of 5 bases from V and 7 bases from J, the junction contained 6 bases not matched to a gene. The CDR3 runs 13 residues. CDR1 is SGHRS, CDR2 YFSETQ, per germline. In nucleotides, the CDR3 is TGCGCCAGCAGGAGGACAGGTTTAAATGAGCAGTTCTTC. This codes for CASRRTGLNEQFF.

This chain uses TRBV7-2 with TRBJ2-3, with no clear D. The CDR3 covers 14 residues. With 5 bases removed from V and 2 bases from J, the gap between germline ends came to 11 bases. The germline V gene has CDR1 SGHTA and CDR2 FQGNSA. CDR3 sequence: CASSRGPPTDTQYF. In DNA, the CDR3 is TGTGCCAGCAGCCGTGGACCTCCCACAGATACGCAGTATTTT.